A selection of T cell receptor beta chains follows, all from one sample in a study of blood T cell repertoires in COVID-19. Sequenced by immunoSEQ multiplex PCR; TCRdb stores in-frame clones only, minus some. The profile covers some 250,000 clones, with about nine tenths appearing a single time and roughly a sixth taken by the ten largest. The sample was PBMCs or T cells enriched from blood (not recorded which). These receptors came from a young man who had recovered from COVID-19. Each CDR3 is given with its conserved first and last residue. The order of the fields is clone size, V gene, J gene, D gene, CDR3 length, CDR3 protein, CDR3 DNA. D genes are given only for firm matches. A row's size may be missing; if present it is once, few, many or a size class.

>few|TRBV10-3|TRBJ1-1|NA|17
CAISVGFTPGVNTEAFF
TGTGCCATCAGTGTTGGGTTCACCCCAGGGGTGAACACTGAAGCTTTCTTT
>NA|TRBV2|TRBJ2-2|NA|12
CASSAGSGELFF
TGTGCCAGCAGTGCCGGGTCCGGGGAGCTGTTTTTT
>NA|TRBV3-1/TRBV3-2|TRBJ2-2|TRBD1|14
CASSQAGGTGELFF
TGTGCCAGCAGCCAAGCAGGGGGAACCGGGGAGCTGTTTTTT
>NA|TRBV6-5|TRBJ1-2|NA|15
CASRPGGASLYGYTF
TGTGCCAGCAGACCCGGCGGGGCCTCTCTCTATGGCTACACCTTC
>NA|TRBV28|TRBJ1-4|NA|15
CASNPGGGGGEKLFF
TGTGCCAGCAACCCAGGTGGGGGCGGGGGAGAAAAACTGTTTTTT
>NA|TRBV5-4|TRBJ1-1|NA|16
CASSLELGLRQGKAFF
TGTGCCAGCAGCTTGGAGTTGGGGCTTCGGCAGGGTAAAGCTTTCTTT
>NA|TRBV9|TRBJ1-5|TRBD1|16
CASSDRNRGQSQPQHF
TGTGCCAGCAGCGACCGAAACAGGGGGCAGAGTCAGCCCCAGCATTTT
>NA|TRBV7-3|TRBJ2-7|TRBD1|15
CASSRGQGPAYEQYF
TGTGCCAGCAGCAGAGGACAGGGGCCAGCCTACGAGCAGTACTTC
>NA|TRBV5-1|TRBJ2-3|TRBD2|15
CASSPGLAVTDTQYF
TGCGCCAGCAGCCCCGGACTAGCGGTCACAGATACGCAGTATTTT
>NA|TRBV6-5|TRBJ2-1|NA|12
CASSLDRNEQFF
TGTGCCAGCAGCTTGGACAGAAATGAGCAGTTCTTC
>NA|TRBV10-3|TRBJ1-6|NA|12
CATRRGDSPLHF
TGTGCCACCCGCCGGGGTGATTCACCCCTCCACTTT
>NA|TRBV5-5|TRBJ1-6|TRBD1|17
CASSVFGGTANNSPLHF
TGTGCCAGCAGCGTGTTTGGCGGGACAGCGAATAATTCACCCCTCCACTTT
>NA|TRBV3-1/TRBV3-2|TRBJ1-2|NA|13
CASSNLGAGGYTF
TGTGCCAGCAGCAATTTGGGGGCAGGAGGCTACACCTTC
>NA|TRBV24-1|TRBJ2-7|NA|13
CATSDLGHYEQYF
TGTGCCACCAGTGATTTGGGACACTACGAGCAGTACTTC
>NA|TRBV10-3|TRBJ1-5|NA|15
CAISKTEDGNQPQHF
TGTGCCATCAGCAAGACCGAGGATGGAAATCAGCCCCAGCATTTT
>NA|TRBV28|TRBJ2-7|NA|10
CASGLIEQYF
TGTGCCAGCGGTCTAATTGAGCAGTACTTC
>NA|TRBV2|TRBJ1-3|TRBD1|14
CASSEAARGNTIYF
TGTGCCAGCAGTGAAGCGGCCAGGGGGAACACCATATATTTT
>NA|TRBV24-1|TRBJ1-1|TRBD1|13
CATSETGGTEAFF
TGTGCCACCAGTGAAACAGGGGGCACTGAAGCTTTCTTT
>NA|TRBV5-1|TRBJ1-6|TRBD1|17
CASSEDTGGSANSPLHF
TGCGCCAGCAGCGAGGACACAGGGGGGTCTGCTAATTCACCCCTCCACTTT
>NA|TRBV5-4|TRBJ2-1|NA|14
CASSLPREGNEQFF
TGTGCCAGCAGCTTACCCAGGGAAGGAAATGAGCAGTTCTTC
>NA|TRBV15|TRBJ2-1|NA|14
CATSRPRQYNEQFF
TGTGCCACCAGCAGACCAAGACAGTACAATGAGCAGTTCTTC
>NA|TRBV7-9|TRBJ2-5|NA|15
CASSPTPKSQETQYF
TGTGCCAGCAGCCCGACACCCAAAAGCCAAGAGACCCAGTACTTC
>NA|TRBV2|TRBJ1-2|NA|15
CASSMDTTPNYGYTF
TGTGCCAGCAGTATGGACACCACACCTAACTATGGCTACACCTTC
>NA|TRBV19|TRBJ1-1|NA|13
CASSNSLWTEAFF
TGTGCCAGTAGCAACAGTTTATGGACTGAAGCTTTCTTT
>NA|TRBV5-1|TRBJ1-1|NA|13
CASSRDMNTEAFF
TGCGCCAGCAGCCGCGATATGAACACTGAAGCTTTCTTT
>NA|TRBV19|TRBJ1-1|TRBD1|14
CASSKQGARTEAFF
TGTGCCAGTAGTAAACAGGGGGCGAGGACTGAAGCTTTCTTT
>NA|TRBV25-1|TRBJ1-1|NA|15
CASSPDRRRNTEAFF
TGTGCCAGCAGTCCGGATAGGAGGAGGAACACTGAAGCTTTCTTT
>NA|TRBV7-9|TRBJ2-7|NA|12
CASSFSGYEQYF
TGTGCCAGCAGCTTCTCGGGCTACGAGCAGTACTTC
>NA|TRBV27|TRBJ2-1|TRBD2|16
CASNVARGGSYNEQFF
TGTGCCAGCAATGTCGCCCGGGGGGGCTCCTACAATGAGCAGTTCTTC
>NA|TRBV3-1/TRBV3-2|TRBJ1-5|NA|13
CASSQDGAQPQHF
TGTGCCAGCAGCCAAGATGGGGCTCAGCCCCAGCATTTT
>NA|TRBV30|TRBJ1-1|TRBD1|15
CAGTTGPSRTGEAFF
TGTGCCGGAACGACAGGCCCGTCCAGGACAGGTGAAGCTTTCTTT
>NA|TRBV6-2/TRBV6-3|TRBJ2-7|TRBD1|15
CASSYSWDRVDEQYF
TGTGCCAGCAGTTACAGTTGGGACAGGGTTGACGAGCAGTACTTC
>NA|TRBV5-1|TRBJ2-7|TRBD1|15
CASSWTGSSSYEQYF
TGCGCCAGCAGCTGGACAGGGTCATCCTCCTACGAGCAGTACTTC
>NA|TRBV7-9|TRBJ1-4|TRBD1|14
CASSYRGTNEKLFF
TGTGCCAGCAGCTACAGGGGAACTAATGAAAAACTGTTTTTT
>NA|TRBV7-9|TRBJ2-7|TRBD2|17
CASSARRTSGGRREQYF
TGTGCCAGCAGTGCCAGGCGTACTAGCGGGGGTCGGAGGGAGCAGTACTTC
>NA|TRBV4-1|TRBJ2-1|NA|16
CASSQVITTGYNEQFF
TGCGCCAGCAGCCAAGTTATAACGACGGGATACAATGAGCAGTTCTTC
>NA|TRBV5-1|TRBJ1-5|NA|14
CASSPGSSNQPQHF
TGCGCCAGCAGCCCTGGGAGCAGCAATCAGCCCCAGCATTTT
>NA|TRBV30|TRBJ1-4|NA|13
CAWREGGLEKLFF
TGTGCCTGGAGGGAGGGCGGACTTGAAAAACTGTTTTTT
>NA|TRBV24-1|TRBJ1-4|TRBD1|17
CATSDCRTGSRNEKLFF
TGTGCCACCAGTGATTGTCGGACAGGGTCGCGGAATGAAAAACTGTTTTTT
>NA|TRBV20-1|TRBJ2-4|NA|15
CSASQLALAKNIQYF
TGCAGTGCTAGTCAACTAGCTCTAGCCAAAAACATTCAGTACTTC
>NA|TRBV5-4|TRBJ2-2|NA|16
CASSLMGALRTGELFF
TGTGCCAGCAGCTTAATGGGGGCCCTGAGAACCGGGGAGCTGTTTTTT
>NA|TRBV28|TRBJ1-5|NA|17
CASSLWGRGRGNQPQHF
TGTGCCAGCAGTTTATGGGGAAGGGGGAGGGGGAATCAGCCCCAGCATTTT
>NA|TRBV4-1|TRBJ2-7|TRBD1|16
CASSQTPGQGAYEQYF
TGCGCCAGCAGCCAGACACCGGGACAGGGGGCCTACGAGCAGTACTTC
>few|TRBV7-8|TRBJ2-6|TRBD2|20
CASSLRLAGGRDSGANVLTF
TGTGCCAGCAGCTTAAGGCTAGCGGGAGGACGGGACTCTGGGGCCAACGTCCTGACTTTC
>NA|TRBV5-1|TRBJ1-2|TRBD1|14
CASSWGQGNYGYTF
TGCGCCAGCAGCTGGGGACAGGGGAACTATGGCTACACCTTC
>once|TRBV15|TRBJ2-7|TRBD2|14
CATEAGLAGSEQYF
TGTGCCACCGAAGCGGGGCTAGCGGGATCCGAGCAGTACTTC
>NA|TRBV7-9|TRBJ2-7|TRBD1|17
CASSLLIPGTGVYEQYF
TGTGCCAGCAGCTTATTGATCCCCGGGACAGGGGTTTACGAGCAGTACTTC
>NA|TRBV5-4|TRBJ2-1|TRBD1|16
CASSGGTGGAIDEQFF
TGTGCCAGCAGCGGGGGGACAGGGGGCGCCATAGATGAGCAGTTCTTC
>few|TRBV6-5|TRBJ2-2|TRBD2|14
CASRGLADTGELFF
TGTGCCAGCAGGGGACTAGCGGACACCGGGGAGCTGTTTTTT
>NA|TRBV6-2/TRBV6-3|TRBJ1-5|NA|12
CASSQPSQPQHF
TGTGCCAGCAGTCAACCTAGTCAGCCCCAGCATTTT
>NA|TRBV7-6|TRBJ2-2|TRBD2|14
CASSFSSGEARLFF
TGTGCCAGCAGCTTCTCTAGCGGGGAGGCCCGGCTGTTTTTT
>NA|TRBV5-4|TRBJ2-1|NA|18
CAAGSPGSRSRHYNEQFF
TGTGCCGCAGGGTCCCCGGGTAGCCGGTCGCGCCACTACAATGAGCAGTTCTTC
>NA|TRBV3-1/TRBV3-2|TRBJ2-5|NA|17
CASSQSRSPSPGETQYF
TGTGCCAGCAGCCAGTCGAGATCACCCAGTCCGGGGGAGACCCAGTACTTC
>NA|TRBV3-1/TRBV3-2|TRBJ1-6|NA|16
CASSPGEGPYNSPLHF
TGTGCCAGCAGTCCGGGGGAGGGCCCCTATAATTCACCCCTCCACTTT